These T cell receptor beta chains were read from a single sample in a study of OX40 agonist ivuxolimab in advanced cancers. Clones were read by immunoSEQ multiplex PCR, and TCRdb kept only the in-frame ones, dropping some. The sample includes tens of thousands of clones, approximately 80% seen only once; the top ten take around 2.7%. The specimen was CD4+ or CD8+ T cells sorted from blood, collected in a trial of the OX40 agonist ivuxolimab. The receptor source for this set is an adult with an advanced solid tumor such as melanoma, head and neck, liver or kidney cancer. Both conserved end residues are part of each CDR3. The order of the fields is clone size, D gene, J gene, V gene, CDR3 protein, CDR3 DNA. The D gene is left open where the match is weak. The size entry is marked missing in some rows and otherwise reads once, few, many or a size class.

abundance: once; d_gene: NA; j_gene: TRBJ2-7; v_gene: TRBV7-6; CDR3aa: CASSPQGGAGEQYF; CDR3nt: TGTGCCAGCAGCCCCCAGGGGGGGGCGGGTGAGCAGTACTTC
abundance: NA; d_gene: NA; j_gene: TRBJ2-3; v_gene: TRBV6-5; CDR3aa: CASAPLTVSTDTQYF; CDR3nt: TGTGCCAGCGCCCCACTGACTGTCAGCACAGATACGCAGTATTTT
abundance: once; d_gene: NA; j_gene: TRBJ1-2; v_gene: TRBV6-6; CDR3aa: CASRPGGLYGYTF; CDR3nt: TGTGCCAGCAGACCCGGGGGTTTGTATGGCTACACCTTC
abundance: NA; d_gene: NA; j_gene: TRBJ1-5; v_gene: TRBV7-2; CDR3aa: CASSLAAGVGGNQPQHF; CDR3nt: TGTGCCAGCAGCTTAGCGGCAGGGGTTGGAGGCAATCAGCCCCAGCATTTT
abundance: NA; d_gene: TRBD1; j_gene: TRBJ1-1; v_gene: TRBV5-6; CDR3aa: CASSFSDRMNTEAFF; CDR3nt: TGTGCCAGCAGCTTCTCGGACAGGATGAACACTGAAGCTTTCTTT
abundance: NA; d_gene: NA; j_gene: TRBJ2-6; v_gene: TRBV10-3; CDR3aa: CAISESRGGANVLTF; CDR3nt: TGTGCCATCAGTGAGTCGAGGGGTGGGGCCAACGTCCTGACTTTC
abundance: once; d_gene: NA; j_gene: TRBJ2-2; v_gene: TRBV21-1; CDR3aa: CASSKGALALNTGELFF; CDR3nt: TGTGCCAGCAGCAAAGGGGCATTGGCCTTGAACACCGGGGAGCTGTTTTTT
abundance: NA; d_gene: NA; j_gene: TRBJ2-3; v_gene: TRBV7-9; CDR3aa: CASSPHPRNTKLTDTQYF; CDR3nt: TGTGCCAGCAGCCCCCACCCAAGGAACACCAAACTTACAGATACGCAGTATTTT
abundance: NA; d_gene: TRBD1; j_gene: TRBJ2-7; v_gene: TRBV27; CDR3aa: CASSRWDPGGEQYF; CDR3nt: TGTGCCAGCAGTCGCTGGGATCCAGGGGGCGAGCAGTACTTC
abundance: NA; d_gene: NA; j_gene: TRBJ1-2; v_gene: TRBV5-4; CDR3aa: CASSPREGGRNGYTF; CDR3nt: TGTGCCAGCAGCCCACGAGAGGGGGGGCGTAATGGCTACACCTTC
abundance: NA; d_gene: TRBD1; j_gene: TRBJ1-1; v_gene: TRBV5-1; CDR3aa: CASSLSTGGTEAFF; CDR3nt: TGCGCCAGCAGCCTTTCGACAGGGGGGACTGAAGCTTTCTTT
abundance: NA; d_gene: NA; j_gene: TRBJ1-5; v_gene: TRBV7-2; CDR3aa: CASSRTNQPQHF; CDR3nt: TGTGCCAGCAGCCGCACCAATCAGCCCCAGCATTTT
abundance: few; d_gene: TRBD1; j_gene: TRBJ1-2; v_gene: TRBV5-6; CDR3aa: CASSEGQPPITYGYTF; CDR3nt: TGTGCCAGCAGCGAGGGACAGCCACCCATAACCTATGGCTACACCTTC
abundance: NA; d_gene: NA; j_gene: TRBJ1-4; v_gene: TRBV4-1; CDR3aa: CASSQEPGGDEKLFF; CDR3nt: TGCGCCAGCAGCCAAGAGCCGGGAGGCGATGAAAAACTGTTTTTT
abundance: NA; d_gene: TRBD1; j_gene: TRBJ1-2; v_gene: TRBV19; CDR3aa: CASSFYGTGAGYTF; CDR3nt: TGTGCCAGTAGTTTCTACGGGACAGGGGCCGGCTACACCTTC
abundance: NA; d_gene: TRBD1; j_gene: TRBJ2-7; v_gene: TRBV5-4; CDR3aa: CASSPRQGEDEQYF; CDR3nt: TGTGCCAGCAGCCCGCGACAGGGGGAGGACGAGCAGTACTTC
abundance: NA; d_gene: TRBD1; j_gene: TRBJ1-1; v_gene: TRBV7-9; CDR3aa: CASSPGGEVHEAFF; CDR3nt: TGTGCCAGCAGCCCAGGGGGCGAGGTACATGAAGCTTTCTTT
abundance: NA; d_gene: NA; j_gene: TRBJ1-2; v_gene: TRBV27; CDR3aa: CASSFSTSNYGYTF; CDR3nt: TGTGCCAGCAGTTTTTCCACTTCTAACTATGGCTACACCTTC
abundance: NA; d_gene: NA; j_gene: TRBJ2-5; v_gene: TRBV11-3; CDR3aa: CASSLDGEETQYF; CDR3nt: TGTGCCAGCAGCTTGGACGGGGAAGAGACCCAGTACTTC
abundance: NA; d_gene: NA; j_gene: TRBJ2-3; v_gene: TRBV4-3; CDR3aa: CASSPRDATTDTQYF; CDR3nt: TGCGCCAGCAGCCCCCGGGACGCAACCACAGATACGCAGTATTTT
abundance: few; d_gene: NA; j_gene: TRBJ2-7; v_gene: TRBV4-1; CDR3aa: CASSQGFVGDEQYF; CDR3nt: TGCGCCAGCAGCCAAGGATTCGTCGGGGACGAGCAGTACTTC
abundance: NA; d_gene: NA; j_gene: TRBJ2-5; v_gene: TRBV5-1; CDR3aa: CASSLDSGLINQETQYF; CDR3nt: TGCGCCAGCAGCTTGGACTCGGGACTTATCAACCAAGAGACCCAGTACTTC
abundance: few; d_gene: NA; j_gene: TRBJ2-7; v_gene: TRBV2; CDR3aa: CASKTDPYEQYF; CDR3nt: TGTGCCAGCAAAACAGATCCCTACGAGCAGTACTTC
abundance: NA; d_gene: NA; j_gene: TRBJ2-3; v_gene: TRBV7-2; CDR3aa: CASSLGSGGRDTQYF; CDR3nt: TGTGCCAGCAGCTTAGGGTCCGGGGGCCGAGATACGCAGTATTTT